Below are 3 T cell receptor beta chains sequenced from a single sample in a study of monozygotic twins with inflammatory bowel disease. TCRdb reprocessed the 5' RACE reads and stores each CDR3 protein as one record, lacking DNA. The sample totals 300,000 to 400,000 distinct CDR3 sequences. Sequenced: blood. The receptors were gathered from a human donor with ulcerative colitis or Crohn's disease, or a healthy co-twin of an affected twin (not recorded which).

V usage is TRBV2 and J usage is TRBJ1-1; without DNA, the TCRdb call of TRBD1 cannot be checked. The CDR3 totals 14 residues. Germline lookup yields CDR1 SNHLY and CDR2 FYNNEI. CDR3 in amino acids: CASSDNRGRIEAFF.

The V and J genes are TRBV12-3 or TRBV12-4 and TRBJ1-1. The CDR3 covers 12 residues. CDR3 sequence reads: CASSWTSTEAFF.

CDR3 residues: CASQSGLYPYEQYF. The chain recombines TRBV25-1 with TRBJ2-7; TCRdb calls TRBD2, which cannot be checked without DNA. Germline values: CDR1 MGHDK, CDR2 SYGVNS. The CDR3 length is 14 residues.